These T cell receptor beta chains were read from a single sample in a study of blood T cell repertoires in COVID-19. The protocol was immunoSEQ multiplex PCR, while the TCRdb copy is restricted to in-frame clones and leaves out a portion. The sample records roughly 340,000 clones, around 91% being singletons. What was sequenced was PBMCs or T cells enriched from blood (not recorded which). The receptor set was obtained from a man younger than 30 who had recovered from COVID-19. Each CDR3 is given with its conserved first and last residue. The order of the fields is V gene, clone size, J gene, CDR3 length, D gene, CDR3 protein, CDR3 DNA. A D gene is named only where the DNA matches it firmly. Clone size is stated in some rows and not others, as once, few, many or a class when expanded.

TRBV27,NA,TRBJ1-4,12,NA,CASTGTGEKLFF,TGTGCCAGTACAGGGACGGGTGAAAAACTGTTTTTT
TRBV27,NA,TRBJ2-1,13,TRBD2,CASRSETGLVRFF,TGTGCCAGCCGCTCAGAAACCGGACTAGTGCGGTTCTTC
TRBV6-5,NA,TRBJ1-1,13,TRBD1,CATEGQGVNEAFF,TGTGCCACCGAGGGACAGGGGGTTAATGAAGCTTTCTTT
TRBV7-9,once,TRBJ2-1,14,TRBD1,CASSSGTGYNEQFF,TGTGCCAGCAGCTCCGGGACAGGGTACAATGAGCAGTTCTTC
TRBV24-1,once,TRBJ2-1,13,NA,CATSDPGHYEQFF,TGTGCCACCAGTGACCCGGGACACTATGAGCAGTTCTTC
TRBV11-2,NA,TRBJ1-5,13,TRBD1,CASSGQVNQPQHF,TGTGCCAGCAGTGGACAGGTCAATCAGCCCCAGCATTTT
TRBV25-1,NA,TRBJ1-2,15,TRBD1,CASSESDRGTYGYTF,TGTGCCAGCAGTGAATCAGACAGGGGTACTTATGGCTACACCTTC
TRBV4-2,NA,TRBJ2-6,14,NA,CASSQVSGANVLTF,TGTGCCAGCAGCCAAGTCTCCGGGGCCAACGTCCTGACTTTC
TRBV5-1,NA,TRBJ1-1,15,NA,CASSDTGFDGTEAFF,TGCGCCAGCAGCGACACAGGTTTTGATGGGACTGAAGCTTTCTTT
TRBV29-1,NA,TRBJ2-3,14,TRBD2,CSVATSGFTDTQYF,TGCAGCGTAGCAACTAGCGGATTCACAGATACGCAGTATTTT
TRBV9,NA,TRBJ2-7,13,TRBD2,CARGLARSYEQYF,TGTGCCAGAGGACTAGCCCGCTCCTACGAGCAGTACTTC
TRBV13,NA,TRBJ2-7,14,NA,CASSFGRVGYEQYF,TGTGCCAGCAGCTTCGGCAGGGTAGGGTACGAGCAGTACTTC
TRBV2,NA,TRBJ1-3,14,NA,CASSEGHGKNTIYF,TGTGCCAGCAGTGAGGGACACGGGAAAAACACCATATATTTT
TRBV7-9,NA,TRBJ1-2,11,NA,CASSPSYGYTF,TGTGCCAGCAGCCCCTCGTATGGCTACACCTTC
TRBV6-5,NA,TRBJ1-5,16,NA,CASSYSGPYSNQPQHF,TGTGCCAGCAGTTACTCGGGGCCCTATAGCAATCAGCCCCAGCATTTT
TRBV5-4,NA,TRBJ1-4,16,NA,CASSFFGGGLGEKLFF,TGTGCCAGCAGCTTCTTCGGCGGGGGGCTAGGGGAAAAACTGTTTTTT
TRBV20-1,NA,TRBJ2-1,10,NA,CSASGREQFF,TGCAGTGCTAGTGGTCGTGAGCAGTTCTTC
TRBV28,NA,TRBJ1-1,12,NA,CASTMRGGEAFF,TGTGCCAGCACCATGAGGGGGGGTGAGGCTTTCTTT
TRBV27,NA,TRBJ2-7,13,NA,CASSFGQSYEQYF,TGTGCCAGCAGTTTTGGGCAGAGCTACGAGCAGTACTTC
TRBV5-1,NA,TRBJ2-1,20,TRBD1,CASSLLFFVVRTGNYNEQFF,TGCGCCAGCAGCTTGCTCTTTTTTGTGGTCAGGACAGGGAATTACAATGAGCAGTTCTTC
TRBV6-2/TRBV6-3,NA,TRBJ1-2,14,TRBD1,CASSYFGQGGGYTF,TGTGCCAGCAGTTACTTTGGACAGGGAGGTGGCTACACCTTC
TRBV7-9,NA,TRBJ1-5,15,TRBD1,CASSLGTGPNQPQHF,TGTGCCAGCAGCTTAGGGACAGGACCTAATCAGCCCCAGCATTTT
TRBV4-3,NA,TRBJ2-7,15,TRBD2,CASSPSAGGSGEQYF,TGCGCCAGCAGCCCCTCAGCGGGAGGGTCAGGCGAGCAGTACTTC
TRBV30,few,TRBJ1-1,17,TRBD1,CAWTGTGYPLVNTEAFF,TGTGCCTGGACCGGGACAGGGTATCCCTTGGTGAACACTGAAGCTTTCTTT
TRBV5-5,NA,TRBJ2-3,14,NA,CASSLGQATDTQYF,TGTGCCAGCAGCTTGGGACAGGCGACAGATACGCAGTATTTT
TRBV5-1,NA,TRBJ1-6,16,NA,CASSWVGTRDNSPLHF,TGCGCCAGCAGCTGGGTTGGGACAAGGGATAATTCACCCCTCCACTTT
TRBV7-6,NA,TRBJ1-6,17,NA,CASSLGAAGGGNSPLHF,TGTGCCAGCAGCTTAGGCGCGGCCGGGGGGGGTAATTCACCCCTCCACTTT
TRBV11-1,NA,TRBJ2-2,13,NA,CASSNRQAGELFF,TGTGCCAGCAGCAACCGTCAGGCCGGGGAGCTGTTTTTT
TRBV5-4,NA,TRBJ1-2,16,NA,CASSLDRTRANYGYTF,TGTGCCAGCAGCTTGGACCGGACCAGGGCTAACTATGGCTACACCTTC
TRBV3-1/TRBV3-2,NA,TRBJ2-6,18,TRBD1,CASTQTGLSAAGANVLTF,TGTGCCAGCACCCAGACAGGGCTTAGTGCAGCTGGGGCCAACGTCCTGACTTTC
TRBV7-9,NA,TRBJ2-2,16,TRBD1,CASSLGQGTTSGELFF,TGTGCCAGCAGCTTAGGACAGGGGACCACCTCCGGGGAGCTGTTTTTT
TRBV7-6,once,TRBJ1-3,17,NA,CASSLDRLGARGNTIYF,TGTGCCAGCAGCTTAGATCGACTGGGGGCGCGAGGAAACACCATATATTTT
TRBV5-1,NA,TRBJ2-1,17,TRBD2,CASSLTSSGGSYNEQFF,TGCGCCAGCAGCCTCACCTCTTCGGGGGGGTCCTACAATGAGCAGTTCTTC
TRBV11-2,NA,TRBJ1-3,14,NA,CASSSPGSGNTIYF,TGTGCCAGCAGCTCACCCGGCTCTGGAAACACCATATATTTT
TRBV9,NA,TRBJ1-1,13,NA,CASSAGGNTEAFF,TGTGCCAGCAGCGCGGGGGGCAACACTGAAGCTTTCTTT
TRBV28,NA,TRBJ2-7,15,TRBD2,CASSFPGLPTYEQYF,TGTGCCAGCAGTTTCCCGGGACTACCAACCTACGAGCAGTACTTC
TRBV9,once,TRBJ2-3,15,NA,CASSSRSVRTDTQYF,TGTGCCAGCAGCTCCCGGTCTGTTCGCACAGATACGCAGTATTTT
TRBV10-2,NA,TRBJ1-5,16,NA,CASSEFPRSSNQPQHF,TGCGCCAGCAGTGAGTTCCCCAGGTCTAGCAATCAGCCCCAGCATTTT
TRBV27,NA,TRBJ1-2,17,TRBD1,CASSLSFGDRVLGGYTF,TGTGCCAGCAGTTTATCTTTCGGGGACAGGGTACTTGGTGGCTACACCTTC
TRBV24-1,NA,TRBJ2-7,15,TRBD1,CATSDSGTGGLEQYF,TGTGCCACCAGTGATTCCGGGACAGGGGGTCTCGAGCAGTACTTC
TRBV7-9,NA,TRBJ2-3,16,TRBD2,CASSGRVAGATDTQYF,TGTGCCAGCAGCGGGCGGGTAGCGGGAGCGACAGATACGCAGTATTTT
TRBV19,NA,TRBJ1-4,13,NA,CASSTGGYEKLFF,TGTGCCAGTAGTACGGGGGGTTATGAAAAACTGTTTTTT
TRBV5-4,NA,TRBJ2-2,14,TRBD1,CASSIQGGPGELFF,TGTGCCAGCAGCATACAGGGGGGCCCCGGGGAGCTGTTTTTT
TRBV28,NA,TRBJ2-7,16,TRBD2,CASSLSLAGDSYEQYF,TGTGCCAGCAGTTTATCACTAGCGGGAGACTCCTACGAGCAGTACTTC
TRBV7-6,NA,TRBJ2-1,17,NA,CASSLGGGHSSYNEQFF,TGTGCCAGCAGCTTAGGGGGGGGACACAGCTCCTACAATGAGCAGTTCTTC
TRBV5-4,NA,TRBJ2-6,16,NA,CASRRTLYSGANVLTF,TGTGCCAGCAGGCGGACACTCTACTCTGGGGCCAACGTCCTGACTTTC
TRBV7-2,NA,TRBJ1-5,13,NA,CASSVTGERPQHF,TGTGCCAGCAGTGTCACAGGCGAAAGGCCCCAGCATTTT
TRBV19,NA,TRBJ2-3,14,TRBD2,CASSMLAGGGTQYF,TGTGCCAGTAGTATGTTAGCGGGAGGCGGTACGCAGTATTTT
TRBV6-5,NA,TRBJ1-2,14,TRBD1,CASSHWDRSKSIHF,TGTGCCAGCAGTCATTGGGACAGGTCGAAGTCTATCCACTTC
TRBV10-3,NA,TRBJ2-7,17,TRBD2,CAISPGLAGKASYEQYF,TGTGCCATCAGTCCGGGACTAGCGGGCAAAGCGTCCTACGAGCAGTACTTC
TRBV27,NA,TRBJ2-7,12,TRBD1,CASSLTGSEQYF,TGTGCCAGCAGTTTGACAGGGTCGGAGCAGTACTTC
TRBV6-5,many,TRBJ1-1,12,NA,CASHGQGAEAFF,TGTGCCAGCCACGGACAAGGGGCTGAAGCTTTCTTT
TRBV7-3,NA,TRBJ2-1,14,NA,CASSITRDYNEQFF,TGTGCCAGCAGCATAACCCGGGACTACAATGAGCAGTTCTTC
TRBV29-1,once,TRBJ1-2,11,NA,CSAGTDRSYTF,TGCAGCGCTGGGACCGACAGGTCCTACACCTTC
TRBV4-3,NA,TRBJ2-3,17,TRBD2,CASSQNSGRALEDTQYF,TGCGCCAGCAGCCAAAATAGCGGGAGGGCCTTAGAAGATACGCAGTATTTT
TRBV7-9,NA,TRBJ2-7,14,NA,CASSLDPMGAEQYF,TGTGCCAGCAGCTTAGATCCCATGGGCGCGGAGCAGTACTTC
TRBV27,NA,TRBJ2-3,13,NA,CASSLSPGDTQYF,TGTGCCAGCAGTTTATCCCCGGGAGATACGCAGTATTTT
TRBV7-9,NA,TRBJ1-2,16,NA,CASSFDRRRANYGYTF,TGTGCCAGCAGCTTCGACAGAAGGCGTGCCAACTATGGCTACACCTTC